This T cell receptor (beta chain) was documented in a study of a mutant IDH1 vaccine in newly diagnosed glioma. On the study more broadly: Vaccines were begun 4-6 weeks after radiotherapy alone, or with temozolomide cycles. Before enrollment, patients got radiotherapy alone, temozolomide alone, or mostly the combination.

Time point noted: week 23, last vaccination. Doses of 300 ug of mutant IDH1 20-mer peptide were given with topical imiquimod. The CDR3 covers 14 residues. Unmatched junction bases numbered 7, after V lost 5 bases and J lost 3 bases. Germline V gene lookup returns CDR1 MNHEY and CDR2 SVGAGI. Study conclusions and caveats: Pseudoprogression seemed unlinked to shifts in top peripheral T cell clonotypes. Of the patients, 93.3% had vaccine-induced immune responses.

Profiled with immunoSEQ multiplex PCR; TCRdb holds only in-frame clones, not every one. The sample carries tens of thousands of clones, roughly 80% recorded once. About this clone itself: What it binds is not known.

V and J are TRBV6-5 and TRBJ2-7, with TRBD1 matching over 7 bases. This TCR was sampled from a man aged 35 to 55 with glioma. The sample was PBMCs, taken from a glioma patient whose treatment included an IDH1 peptide vaccine. The chain's CDR3 is CASSRDSEHYEQYF. The DNA for the CDR3 is TGTGCCAGCAGTAGGGACAGCGAACACTACGAGCAGTACTTC.